The 32 T cell receptor beta chains reported below all come from one sample, sequenced in a study of blood T cell repertoires in COVID-19. Using immunoSEQ multiplex PCR, the repertoire was profiled, and TCRdb retains in-frame clones only, with some absent. The sample holds some 300,000 clones, about 90% seen once. Sequenced: PBMCs or T cells enriched from blood (not recorded which). The receptor source for this set is a woman younger than 45 who had recovered from COVID-19.

The CDR3 protein is CASSSGLAGGRDTQYF. CDR3 sequence (DNA): TGTGCCAGCAGTTCGGGACTAGCGGGGGGGAGAGATACGCAGTATTTT. The V call is TRBV6-5, the J call TRBJ2-3, with TRBD2 matching over 16 bases. This CDR3 spans 16 amino acids. With V trimmed by 4 bases and J by 5 bases, 3 bases remained unmatched. Germline loops: CDR1 MNHEY, CDR2 SVGAGI.

The gene calls are TRBV10-3 and TRBJ2-3, with 7 nucleotides matching TRBD2. With V trimmed by 4 bases and J by 5 bases, 3 bases remained unmatched. This CDR3 is 13 amino acids long. Germline lookup yields CDR1 ENHRY and CDR2 SYGVKD. The CDR3 nucleotides read TGTGCCATCAGTGTAGGGGAGGGAGATACGCAGTATTTT. As protein: CAISVGEGDTQYF.

This clone was seen just once. The V and J genes are TRBV19 and TRBJ2-5; perhaps TRBD1 as D (6 bases). CDR1 is LNHDA and CDR2 is SQIVND in the germline V gene (reference sequence). CDR3 size: 13 residues. With 4 bases removed from V and 4 bases from J, the gap between germline ends came to 10 bases. The CDR3 DNA reads as TGTGCCAGTAGTAGCTGGGGGCTAGAGACCCAGTACTTC. This codes for CASSSWGLETQYF.

This sequence joins TRBV6-5 and TRBJ1-6; a possible D gene is TRBD1 (6 bases). This CDR3 is built from 15 residues. Trimming shortened V by 5 bases and J by 8 bases, and 16 bases separated the two germline ends. Germline CDR1 and CDR2: MNHEY and SVGAGI. DNA of the CDR3: TGTGCCAGCAGTAGAACCCGGGACACGGATTCACCCCTCCACTTT. Its protein is CASSRTRDTDSPLHF.

The J gene is TRBJ2-1, the V gene TRBV20-1, with 7 bases lining up with TRBD1. Germline values: CDR1 DFQATT, CDR2 SNEGSKA (reference sequence). This CDR3 region has 11 residues. CDR3 loop: CSWTGRNEQFF. CDR3 bases: TGCAGCTGGACAGGACGGAATGAGCAGTTCTTC.

The chain uses TRBV5-1 and TRBJ2-7, with TRBD1 matching 10 bases. Germline CDR1 is SGHRS and CDR2 is YFSETQ. The junction had 6 bases not matched to a gene; V was cut back by 4 bases and J by 2 bases. This CDR3 spans 15 amino acids. The CDR3 protein is CASSRSGQGAYEQYF. CDR3 nucleotide sequence: TGCGCCAGCAGCCGATCCGGACAGGGGGCCTACGAGCAGTACTTC.

This sequence joins TRBV7-2 and TRBJ2-7; TRBD1 might be the D (5 bases). CDR3 length: 14 amino acids. CDR1 is SGHTA, CDR2 FQGNSA, per germline. V was cut by 0 bases and J by 4 bases, with 10 bases left in between. In nucleotides, the CDR3 is TGTGCCAGCAGCTTAGCCCAGGGTCAGTACGAGCAGTACTTC. This codes for CASSLAQGQYEQYF.

The chain uses TRBV7-6 and TRBJ1-5; D is possibly TRBD1 (5 bases). Trimming shortened V by 5 bases and J by 7 bases, and 12 bases separated the two germline ends. This CDR3 spans 13 amino acids. The germline V gene has CDR1 SGHVS and CDR2 FNYEAQ. In nucleotides, the CDR3 is TGTGCCAGCAGCCCCACGGGGGGGCAGCCCCAGCATTTT. Amino acid sequence: CASSPTGGQPQHF.

This chain links TRBV10-2 with TRBJ1-1; D is unresolved. The CDR3 has 14 amino acids. The V gene lost 2 bases and the J gene lost 2 bases, with 9 bases spanning the gap. Germline values: CDR1 WSHSY, CDR2 SAAADI. CDR3 bases: TGCGCCAGCAGTGAGGGCAGAAAAAACACTGAAGCTTTCTTT. As protein: CASSEGRKNTEAFF.

This clone was seen once. CDR3 loop: CASSPERGGTTDTQYF. Written as DNA, the CDR3 is TGTGCCAGCTCACCGGAGCGGGGGGGTACCACAGATACGCAGTATTTT. The chain uses TRBV18 and TRBJ2-3, with 10 bases fitting TRBD2. Trimming cost V 3 bases and J 2 bases; bases outside gene matches: 5. In germline, CDR1 is KGHSH, CDR2 LQKENI. The CDR3 has 16 amino acids. The entire variable domain, with the rest obtained from reference TRBV18 and TRBJ2-3, is as follows: NAGVMQNPRHLVRRRGQEARLRCSPMKGHSHVYWYRQLPEEGLKFMVYLQKENIIDESGMPKERFSAEFPKEGPSILRIQQVVRGDSAAYFCASSPERGGTTDTQYFGPGTRLTVL.

CDR3: CASSPGVGTAYNEQFF. The CDR3 nucleotides read TGCGCCAGCAGCCCCGGTGTCGGGACAGCCTACAATGAGCAGTTCTTC. The chain recombines TRBV5-1 with TRBJ2-1; 7 bases align to TRBD1. With V trimmed by 4 bases and J by 2 bases, 9 bases remained unmatched. The CDR3 covers 16 residues. In germline, CDR1 is SGHRS, CDR2 YFSETQ.

The V gene is TRBV9, the J gene TRBJ1-6, with 8 nucleotides matching TRBD1. Germline V CDR1 and CDR2: SGDLS, YYNGEE. The CDR3 totals 17 residues. V shed 3 bases and J 5 bases; nucleotides not matched to a gene: 10. The CDR3 nucleotides read TGTGCCAGCAGCGGAGGGGACAGGCGCCTCCATAATTCACCCCTCCACTTT. Its translation: CASSGGDRRLHNSPLHF. Full variable domain (remainder filled in from reference TRBV9 and TRBJ1-6): DSGVTQTPKHLITATGQRVTLRCSPRSGDLSVYWYQQSLDQGLQFLIQYYNGEERAKGNILERFSAQQFPDLHSELNLSSLELGDSALYFCASSGGDRRLHNSPLHFGNGTRLTVT.

The rearrangement joins TRBV3-1 (or the pseudogene TRBV3-2) to TRBJ2-7, with D possibly being TRBD1 (6 bases). The CDR3 contains 15 residues. V was pared by 1 base and J by 3 bases, with 13 bases between. Looked up from germline, CDR1 is LGHDT and CDR2 is YNNKEL (reference sequence). The CDR3 coding sequence is TGTGCCAGCAGCCAAGGCCCAGGGGCATACTACGAGCAGTACTTC. Amino acid sequence: CASSQGPGAYYEQYF.

The chain is built from TRBV7-8 and TRBJ1-2, with 7 bases aligning to TRBD1. Trimming at V came to 1 base and at J to 4 bases, leaving 9 bases not matched to a gene. Germline V lookup: CDR1 SGHVS, CDR2 FQNEAQ. The CDR3 spans 16 residues. As DNA, the CDR3 is TGTGCCAGCAGCTTAGTTGGGACAGCTCCATTCTATGGCTACACCTTC. Its protein is CASSLVGTAPFYGYTF.

The chain carries TRBV30 and TRBJ2-3, with 14 bases aligning to TRBD2. The V gene end was trimmed by 4 bases and the J gene end by 1 base; junction bases not matched to a gene: 1. This CDR3 has 15 amino acids. CDR1 and CDR2 from the germline V gene are GTSNPN and SVGIG (reference sequence). The CDR3 DNA is TGTGCCTGGATGACTAGCGGGGGGGGCACAGATACGCAGTATTTT. Protein: CAWMTSGGGTDTQYF.

CDR3 in amino acids: CASSPGQASNQPQHF. CDR3 coding DNA: TGCGCCAGCAGCCCGGGACAGGCTAGCAATCAGCCCCAGCATTTT. V gene TRBV5-1 combines with J gene TRBJ1-5; TRBD1 aligns across 8 bases. The V gene's germline CDR1 is SGHRS and CDR2 YFSETQ. The CDR3 extends over 15 amino acids. Trimming removed 4 bases from V and 0 bases from J; junction bases left unmatched: 3.

The chain carries TRBV7-8 and TRBJ2-7; possible D gene TRBD2, 6 bases. The CDR3 is 13 residues long. V lost 1 base and J lost 5, with 9 bases in between. Per germline, CDR1 SGHVS and CDR2 FQNEAQ. The CDR3 spells CASSLEWGDEQYF. Written as DNA, the CDR3 is TGTGCCAGCAGCTTAGAATGGGGGGACGAGCAGTACTTC.

The CDR3: CASSYIQGRGLGEQYF. CDR3 DNA sequence: TGTGCCAGCAGTTACATTCAGGGGAGGGGACTGGGGGAGCAGTACTTC. V usage is TRBV6-5 and J usage is TRBJ2-7, with D perhaps matching TRBD2 (7 bases). The CDR3 spans 16 residues. In germline, CDR1 is MNHEY, CDR2 SVGAGI. The V end was cut by 2 bases, the J end by 7 bases, with 21 bases between.

The rearrangement links TRBV15 to TRBJ1-1; D perhaps matches TRBD1 (6 bases). CDR1 and CDR2 (germline): LNHNV, YYDKDF (reference sequence). With 0 bases removed from V and 6 bases from J, the gap between germline ends came to 11 bases. The CDR3 is 14 residues long. The CDR3 nucleotides read TGTGCCACCAGCAGAGATCGGGGGGCCGCTGAAGCTTTCTTT. It yields the protein CATSRDRGAAEAFF.

CDR3: CASSSGTGYSPLHF. DNA for the CDR3: TGCGCCAGCAGCTCCGGGACAGGGTATTCACCCCTCCACTTT. The chain has TRBV5-1 and TRBJ1-6, with TRBD1 identical over 9 bases. This CDR3 region has 14 residues. From germline, CDR1 is SGHRS and CDR2 YFSETQ. Trimming removed 3 bases from V and 8 bases from J; junction bases left unmatched: 3.

The chain has TRBV27 and TRBJ1-1; possible D gene TRBD1, 5 bases. The CDR3 extends over 14 amino acids. Between the trimmed V and J ends, which lost 3 bases and 4 bases, there was a span of 12 bases. The V gene's germline CDR1 is MNHEY and CDR2 SMNVEV (reference sequence). Here the CDR3 DNA reads TGTGCCAGCAGTTTCAGTCAACAGGCCACTGAAGCTTTCTTT. It specifies CASSFSQQATEAFF.

The chain links TRBV3-1 (or the pseudogene TRBV3-2) to TRBJ1-1, with 9 bases lining up with TRBD1. Looked up from germline, CDR1 is LGHDT and CDR2 is YNNKEL (reference sequence). The CDR3 is 15 amino acids. V was pared by 6 bases and J by 1 base, with 6 bases of the junction left unmatched. This CDR3 reads CASSRTGGRNTEAFF. CDR3 sequence (DNA): TGTGCCAGCAGTCGTACAGGGGGCCGGAACACTGAAGCTTTCTTT.

The genes are TRBV28 and TRBJ1-6; 7 nucleotides match TRBD1. This CDR3 spans 15 amino acids. Trimming took 5 bases from V and 10 from J; bases not matched to a gene: 11. Germline values: CDR1 MDHEN, CDR2 SYDVKM. CDR3 region: CASSTPDRFGSPLHF. The CDR3 nucleotides read TGTGCCAGCAGTACCCCGGACAGGTTTGGATCACCCCTCCACTTT.

Only one count was recorded for this clone. V and J are TRBV3-1 (or the pseudogene TRBV3-2) and TRBJ1-4; D is unresolved. Looked up from germline, CDR1 is LGHDT and CDR2 is YNNKEL (reference sequence). With 0 bases removed from V and 0 bases from J, the gap between germline ends came to 20 bases. This CDR3 is built from 20 residues. The CDR3 DNA is TGTGCCAGCAGCCAAGACACTTTCCCTTTCCAGAGGGCAACTAATGAAAAACTGTTTTTT. The encoded protein is CASSQDTFPFQRATNEKLFF.

This rearrangement joins TRBV30 to TRBJ1-6; 7 bases align to TRBD1. The CDR3 spans 13 residues. The V and J ends lost 2 bases and 10 bases, in that order; junction bases with no gene match: 5. Germline V lookup: CDR1 GTSNPN, CDR2 SVGIG (reference sequence). CDR3 DNA: TGTGCCTGGAGTAAGGGGGCGGGATCACCCCTCCACTTT. It translates to CAWSKGAGSPLHF.

The chain has TRBV28 and TRBJ1-3; the match to TRBD1 covers 9 bases. Looked up from germline, CDR1 is MDHEN and CDR2 is SYDVKM. V lost 3 bases and J lost 1; bases outside the gene matches: 10. This CDR3 has 18 residues. CDR3 loop: CASSFGLFGQGSGNTIYF. CDR3 DNA: TGTGCCAGCAGTTTTGGCCTTTTTGGACAGGGGTCTGGAAACACCATATATTTT.

This chain uses TRBV15 with TRBJ1-3; D is perhaps TRBD1 (5 bases). V was shortened by 8 bases and J by 0 bases, with 17 bases between the two germline ends. The CDR3 has 16 residues. CDR1 is LNHNV, CDR2 YYDKDF, per germline (reference sequence). The CDR3 loop reads CATCLGGDPSGNTIYF. CDR3 nucleotides: TGTGCCACCTGCTTAGGCGGGGACCCCTCTGGAAACACCATATATTTT.

This clone came up once. This chain joins TRBV2 and TRBJ2-4; 9 nucleotides agree with TRBD1. V lost 3 bases to trimming and J lost 1 base; unmatched junction nucleotides: 7. Per the germline V gene, CDR1 is SNHLY and CDR2 is FYNNEI. The CDR3 has 17 amino acids. CDR3 bases: TGTGCCAGCAGTGAGCGGACAGGGGCTCCCGCCAAAAACATTCAGTACTTC. Protein sequence: CASSERTGAPAKNIQYF. Supplemented by reference TRBV2 and TRBJ2-4, the full variable domain reads EPEVTQTPSHQVTQMGQEVILRCVPISNHLYFYWYRQILGQKVEFLVSFYNNEISEKSEIFDDQFSVERPDGSNFTLKIRSTKLEDSAMYFCASSERTGAPAKNIQYFGAGTRLSVL.

The genes are TRBV10-3 and TRBJ1-5; D remains ambiguous. The germline V gene has CDR1 ENHRY and CDR2 SYGVKD. This CDR3 is built from 13 residues. V dropped 2 bases and J dropped 2 bases, with 4 bases sitting between them. The CDR3 reads CAISEVGNQPQHF. The CDR3 region has the DNA TGTGCCATCAGTGAGGTCGGCAATCAGCCCCAGCATTTT.

The V gene is TRBV7-6, the J gene TRBJ2-7; 7 nucleotides match TRBD2. The V gene end was trimmed by 5 bases and the J gene end by 5 bases; junction bases not matched to a gene: 18. The V gene's germline CDR1 is SGHVS and CDR2 FNYEAQ. The CDR3 extends over 17 amino acids. CDR3 sequence: CASSPRTGLVLVDEQYF. The CDR3 coding sequence is TGTGCCAGCAGCCCCCGTACCGGACTAGTTTTGGTCGACGAGCAGTACTTC.

J is TRBJ1-2 and V is TRBV19, with D unresolved. The length of the CDR3 is 13 residues. Deletions cut 3 bases from V and 3 bases from J, with 8 bases between. Germline V gene sequence: CDR1 LNHDA, CDR2 SQIVND (reference sequence). This CDR3 reads CASSITAYYGYTF. In DNA form, the CDR3 reads TGTGCCAGTAGTATCACAGCCTACTATGGCTACACCTTC. Full variable domain (remainder filled in from reference TRBV19 and TRBJ1-2): DGGITQSPKYLFRKEGQNVTLSCEQNLNHDAMYWYRQDPGQGLRLIYYSQIVNDFQKGDIAEGYSVSREKKESFPLTVTSAQKNPTAFYLCASSITAYYGYTFGSGTRLTVV.

Here the CDR3 reads CASSSLNPRGDGTTDTQYF. Written as DNA, the CDR3 is TGTGCCAGTAGTTCTCTAAATCCTCGGGGGGACGGAACAACGGATACGCAGTATTTT. This chain joins TRBV19 and TRBJ2-3, with TRBD2 identical over 7 bases. Germline V gene data show CDR1 as LNHDA and CDR2 as SQIVND (reference sequence). V shed 5 bases, J shed 6 bases, and the junction held 23 bases outside the gene matches. The CDR3 is made up of 19 amino acids. The variable domain in full, completed from reference TRBV19 and TRBJ2-3, reads DGGITQSPKYLFRKEGQNVTLSCEQNLNHDAMYWYRQDPGQGLRLIYYSQIVNDFQKGDIAEGYSVSREKKESFPLTVTSAQKNPTAFYLCASSSLNPRGDGTTDTQYFGPGTRLTVL.